This T cell receptor beta chain was identified during a study of blood T cell repertoires in COVID-19. V shed 4 bases, J shed 4 bases, and the junction held 1 base outside the gene matches. The CDR3 contains 15 residues. Germline CDR1 is LGHDT and CDR2 is YNNKEL (reference sequence). Per the study methods: By means of reference gene primer amplification, nucleated cell counts were estimated. The method was immunoSEQ multiplex PCR; TCRdb's version includes in-frame clones alone and lacks a portion of them. That table supplies the V and J calls and clone size; D and trimming were determined from the DNA. The sample carries fewer than 95,000 clones, approximately 90% recorded once.

The chain combines TRBV3-1 (or the pseudogene TRBV3-2) with TRBJ2-1; 13 nucleotides align to TRBD2. This receptor was identified in a man aged 60-69 years with acute or convalescent COVID-19. Sequences were obtained from peripheral blood. CDR3 amino acids: CASSRLAGGYNEQFF. In DNA, the CDR3 is TGTGCCAGCAGCCGACTAGCGGGAGGTTACAATGAGCAGTTCTTC.